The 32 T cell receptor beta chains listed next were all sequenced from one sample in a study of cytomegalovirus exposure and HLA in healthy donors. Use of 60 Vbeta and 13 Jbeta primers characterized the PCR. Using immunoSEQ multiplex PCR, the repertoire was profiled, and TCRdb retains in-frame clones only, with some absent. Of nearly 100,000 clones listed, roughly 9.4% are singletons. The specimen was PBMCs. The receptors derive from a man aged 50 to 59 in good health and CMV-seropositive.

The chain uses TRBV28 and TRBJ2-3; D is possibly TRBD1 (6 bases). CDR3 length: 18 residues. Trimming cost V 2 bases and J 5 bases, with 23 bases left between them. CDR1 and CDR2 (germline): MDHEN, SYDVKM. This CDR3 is CASSLIWARQGLGDTQYF. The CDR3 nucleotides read TGTGCCAGCAGTTTAATTTGGGCCCGGCAGGGGCTAGGAGATACGCAGTATTTT.

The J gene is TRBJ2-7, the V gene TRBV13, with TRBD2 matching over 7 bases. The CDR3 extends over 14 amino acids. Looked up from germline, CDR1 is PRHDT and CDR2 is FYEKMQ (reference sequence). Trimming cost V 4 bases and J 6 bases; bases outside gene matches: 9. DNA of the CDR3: TGTGCCAGCAGCTCGGGGGGTACTGAGGTCGAGCAGTACTTC. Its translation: CASSSGGTEVEQYF.

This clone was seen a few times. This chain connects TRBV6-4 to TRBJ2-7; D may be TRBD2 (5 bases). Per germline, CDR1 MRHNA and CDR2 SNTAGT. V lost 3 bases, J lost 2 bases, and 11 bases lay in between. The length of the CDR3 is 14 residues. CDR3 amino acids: CASSELGRPYEQYF. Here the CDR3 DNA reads TGTGCCAGCAGTGAGTTGGGGAGACCCTACGAGCAGTACTTC.

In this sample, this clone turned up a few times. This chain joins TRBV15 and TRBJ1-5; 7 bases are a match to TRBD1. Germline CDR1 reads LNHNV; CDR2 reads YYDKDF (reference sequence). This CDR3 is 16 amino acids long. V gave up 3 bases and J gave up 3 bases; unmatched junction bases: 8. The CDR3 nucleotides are TGTGCCACCAGCAGCCCGGACAGGAATATCAATCAGCCCCAGCATTTT. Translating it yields CATSSPDRNINQPQHF.

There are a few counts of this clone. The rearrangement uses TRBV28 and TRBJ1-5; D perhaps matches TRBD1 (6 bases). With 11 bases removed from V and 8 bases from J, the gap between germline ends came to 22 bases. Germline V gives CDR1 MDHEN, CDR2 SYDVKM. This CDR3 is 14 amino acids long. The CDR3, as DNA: TGTGCCTGGGGGGGGGACATTTTAGGAAAGCCCCAGCATTTT. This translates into CAWGGDILGKPQHF.

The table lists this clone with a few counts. This CDR3 is CASSLEGGRAYEQYF. CDR3 bases: TGTGCCAGCAGCTTGGAGGGCGGGAGGGCCTACGAGCAGTACTTC. The chain is built from TRBV5-6 and TRBJ2-7; 9 nucleotides align to TRBD2. With 0 bases clipped from V and 2 bases from J, the junction kept 3 bases outside the gene matches. This CDR3 spans 15 amino acids. Germline V gene sequence: CDR1 SGHDT, CDR2 YYEEEE.

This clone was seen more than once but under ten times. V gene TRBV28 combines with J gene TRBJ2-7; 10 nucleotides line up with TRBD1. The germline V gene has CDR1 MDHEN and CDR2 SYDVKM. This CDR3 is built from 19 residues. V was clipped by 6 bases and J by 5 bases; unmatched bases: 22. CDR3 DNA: TGTGCCAGCAGGCCGCCGGTATTTAGCCGGGACAGGGGAAGGGACGAGCAGTACTTC. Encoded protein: CASRPPVFSRDRGRDEQYF.

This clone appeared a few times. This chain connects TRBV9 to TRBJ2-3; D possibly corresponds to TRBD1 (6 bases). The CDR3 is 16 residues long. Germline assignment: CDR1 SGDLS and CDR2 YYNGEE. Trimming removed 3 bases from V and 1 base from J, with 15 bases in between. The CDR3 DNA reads TGTGCCAGCAGCGCAGGGACACTCCTTGGCACAGATACGCAGTATTTT. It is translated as CASSAGTLLGTDTQYF.

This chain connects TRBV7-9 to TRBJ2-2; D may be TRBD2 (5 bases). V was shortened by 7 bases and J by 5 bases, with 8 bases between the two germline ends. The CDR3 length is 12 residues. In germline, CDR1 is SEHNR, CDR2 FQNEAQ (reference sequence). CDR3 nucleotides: TGTGCCAGCATGAGACTAACCGGGGAGCTGTTTTTT. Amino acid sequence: CASMRLTGELFF.

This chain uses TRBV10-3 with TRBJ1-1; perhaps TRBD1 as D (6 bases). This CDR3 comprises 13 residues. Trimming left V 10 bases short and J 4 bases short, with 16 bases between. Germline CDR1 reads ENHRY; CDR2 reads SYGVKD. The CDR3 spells CATKGQGRTEAFF. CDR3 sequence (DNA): TGTGCCACAAAGGGGCAGGGGCGCACTGAAGCTTTCTTT.

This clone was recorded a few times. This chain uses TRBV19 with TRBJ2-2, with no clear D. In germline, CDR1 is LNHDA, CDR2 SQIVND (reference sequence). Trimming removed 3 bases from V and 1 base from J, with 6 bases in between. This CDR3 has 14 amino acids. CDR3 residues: CASSILLNTGELFF. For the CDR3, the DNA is TGTGCCAGTAGTATCCTCCTGAACACCGGGGAGCTGTTTTTT.

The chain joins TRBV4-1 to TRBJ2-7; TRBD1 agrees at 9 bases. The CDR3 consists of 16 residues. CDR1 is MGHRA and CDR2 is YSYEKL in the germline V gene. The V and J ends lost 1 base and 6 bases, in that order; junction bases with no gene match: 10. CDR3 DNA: TGCGCCAGCAGCCAAGTAAATAACAGGGGGCTCGGCGAGCAGTACTTC. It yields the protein CASSQVNNRGLGEQYF.

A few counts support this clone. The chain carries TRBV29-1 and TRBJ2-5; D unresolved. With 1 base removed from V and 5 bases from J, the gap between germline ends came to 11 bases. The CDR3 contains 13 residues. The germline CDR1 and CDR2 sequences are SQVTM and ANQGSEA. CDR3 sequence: CSVEAPRRETQYF. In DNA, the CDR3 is TGCAGCGTTGAAGCGCCGCGCCGTGAGACCCAGTACTTC.

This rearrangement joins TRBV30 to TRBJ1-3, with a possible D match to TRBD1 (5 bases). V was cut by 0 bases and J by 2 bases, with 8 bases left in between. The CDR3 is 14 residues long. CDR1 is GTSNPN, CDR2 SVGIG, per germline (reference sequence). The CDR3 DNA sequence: TGTGCCTGGAGTGTCCAGGGTCCTGGAAACACCATATATTTT. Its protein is CAWSVQGPGNTIYF.

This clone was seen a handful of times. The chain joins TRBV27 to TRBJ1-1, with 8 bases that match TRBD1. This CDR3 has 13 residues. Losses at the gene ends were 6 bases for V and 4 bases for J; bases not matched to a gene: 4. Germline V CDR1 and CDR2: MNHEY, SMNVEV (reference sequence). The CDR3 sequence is CASRTGVSTEAFF. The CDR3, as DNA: TGTGCCAGCAGGACAGGGGTGTCCACTGAAGCTTTCTTT.

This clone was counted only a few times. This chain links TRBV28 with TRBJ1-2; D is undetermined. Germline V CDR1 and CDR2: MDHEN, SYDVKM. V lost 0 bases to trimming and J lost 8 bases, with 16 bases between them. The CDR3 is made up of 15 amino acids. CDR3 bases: TGTGCCAGCAGTTTATGGACCGGTGGGAGTGACGGCTACACCTTC. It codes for CASSLWTGGSDGYTF.

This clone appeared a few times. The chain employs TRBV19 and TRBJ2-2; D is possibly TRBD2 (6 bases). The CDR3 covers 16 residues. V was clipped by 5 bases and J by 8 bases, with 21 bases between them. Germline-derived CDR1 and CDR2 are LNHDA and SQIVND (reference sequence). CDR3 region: CASSLKTSGWGGELFF. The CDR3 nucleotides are TGTGCCAGTAGTCTCAAGACCAGCGGGTGGGGAGGGGAGCTGTTTTTT.

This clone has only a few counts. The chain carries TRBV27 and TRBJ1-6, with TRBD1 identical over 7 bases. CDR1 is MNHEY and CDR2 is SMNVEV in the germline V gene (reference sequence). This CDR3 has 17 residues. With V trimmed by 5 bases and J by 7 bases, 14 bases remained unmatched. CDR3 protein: CASSLSTWDRRNSPLHF. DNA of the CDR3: TGTGCCAGCAGTCTGTCGACTTGGGACAGACGAAATTCACCCCTCCACTTT.

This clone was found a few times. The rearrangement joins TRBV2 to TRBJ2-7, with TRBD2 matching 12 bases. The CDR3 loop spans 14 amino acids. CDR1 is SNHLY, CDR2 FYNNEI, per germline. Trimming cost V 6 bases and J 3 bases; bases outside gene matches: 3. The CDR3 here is CASSRLAGDYEQYF. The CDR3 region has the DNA TGTGCCAGCAGCCGACTAGCGGGAGACTACGAGCAGTACTTC.

CDR3: CASSRDQQGLNTEAFF. CDR3 nucleotide sequence: TGCGCCAGCAGCCGAGACCAACAGGGGCTGAACACTGAAGCTTTCTTT. The chain carries TRBV5-1 and TRBJ1-1, with 7 bases that match TRBD1. CDR1 and CDR2 from the germline V gene are SGHRS and YFSETQ. This CDR3 region has 16 residues. Unmatched junction bases numbered 9, after V lost 4 bases and J lost 0 bases.

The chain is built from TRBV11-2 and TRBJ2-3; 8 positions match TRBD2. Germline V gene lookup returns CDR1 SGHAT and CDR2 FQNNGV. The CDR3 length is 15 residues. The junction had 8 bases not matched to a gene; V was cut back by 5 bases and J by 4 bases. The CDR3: CASSVRLARADTQYF. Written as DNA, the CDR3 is TGTGCCAGCAGCGTAAGACTAGCGAGGGCAGATACGCAGTATTTT. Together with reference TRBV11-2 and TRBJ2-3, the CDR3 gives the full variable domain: EAGVAQSPRYKIIEKRQSVAFWCNPISGHATLYWYQQILGQGPKLLIQFQNNGVVDDSQLPKDRFSAERLKGVDSTLKIQPAKLEDSAVYLCASSVRLARADTQYFGPGTRLTVL.

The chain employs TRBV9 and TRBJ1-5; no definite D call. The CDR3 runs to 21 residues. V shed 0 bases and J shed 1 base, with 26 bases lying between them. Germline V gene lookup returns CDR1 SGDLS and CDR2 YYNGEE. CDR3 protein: CASSVVSDRPSLSLSNQPQHF. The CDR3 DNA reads TGTGCCAGCAGCGTAGTGTCAGATCGCCCCTCTCTGTCTTTGAGCAATCAGCCCCAGCATTTT.

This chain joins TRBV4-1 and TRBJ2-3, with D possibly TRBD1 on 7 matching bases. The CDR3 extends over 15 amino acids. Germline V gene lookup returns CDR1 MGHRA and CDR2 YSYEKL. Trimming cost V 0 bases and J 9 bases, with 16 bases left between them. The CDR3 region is CASSQEAGGFITQYF. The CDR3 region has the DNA TGCGCCAGCAGCCAAGAAGCAGGGGGGTTCATCACGCAGTATTTT.

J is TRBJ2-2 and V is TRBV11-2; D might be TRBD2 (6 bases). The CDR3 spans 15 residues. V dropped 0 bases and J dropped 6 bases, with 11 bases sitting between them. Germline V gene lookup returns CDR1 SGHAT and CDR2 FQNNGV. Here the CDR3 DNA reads TGTGCCAGCAGCTTAGACCGGGAGTTCGCCGGGGAGCTGTTTTTT. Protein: CASSLDREFAGELFF.

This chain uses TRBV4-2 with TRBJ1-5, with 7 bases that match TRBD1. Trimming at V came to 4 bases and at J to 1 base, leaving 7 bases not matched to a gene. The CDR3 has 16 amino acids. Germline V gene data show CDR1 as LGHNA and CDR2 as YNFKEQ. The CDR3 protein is CASSLVGQESNQPQHF. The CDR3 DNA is TGTGCCAGCAGCCTAGTAGGACAGGAGAGCAATCAGCCCCAGCATTTT.

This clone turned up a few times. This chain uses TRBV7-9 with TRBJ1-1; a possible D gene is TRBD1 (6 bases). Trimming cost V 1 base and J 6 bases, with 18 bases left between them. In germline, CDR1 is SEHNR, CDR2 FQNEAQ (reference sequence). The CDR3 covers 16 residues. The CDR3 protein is CASSLENRVKGAEAFF. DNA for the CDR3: TGTGCCAGCAGCTTAGAAAATCGAGTGAAGGGGGCTGAAGCTTTCTTT.

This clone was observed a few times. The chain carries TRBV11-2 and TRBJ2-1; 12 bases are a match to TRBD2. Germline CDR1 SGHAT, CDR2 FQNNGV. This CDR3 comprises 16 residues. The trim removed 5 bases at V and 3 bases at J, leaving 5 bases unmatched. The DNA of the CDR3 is TGTGCCAGCAGCCTCCGACTAGCGGGGGTCTACAATGAGCAGTTCTTC. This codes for CASSLRLAGVYNEQFF.

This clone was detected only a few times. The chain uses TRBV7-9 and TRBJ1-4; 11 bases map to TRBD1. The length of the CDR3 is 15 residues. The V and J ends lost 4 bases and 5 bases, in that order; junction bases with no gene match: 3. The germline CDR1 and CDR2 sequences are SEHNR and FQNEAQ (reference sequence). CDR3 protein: CASSSDRGLNEKLFF. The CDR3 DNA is TGTGCCAGCAGCTCGGACAGGGGGCTCAATGAAAAACTGTTTTTT. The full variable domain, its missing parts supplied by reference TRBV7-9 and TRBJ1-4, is DTGVSQNPRHKITKRGQNVTFRCDPISEHNRLYWYRQTLGQGPEFLTYFQNEAQLEKSRLLSDRFSAERPKGSFSTLEIQRTEQGDSAMYLCASSSDRGLNEKLFFGSGTQLSVL.

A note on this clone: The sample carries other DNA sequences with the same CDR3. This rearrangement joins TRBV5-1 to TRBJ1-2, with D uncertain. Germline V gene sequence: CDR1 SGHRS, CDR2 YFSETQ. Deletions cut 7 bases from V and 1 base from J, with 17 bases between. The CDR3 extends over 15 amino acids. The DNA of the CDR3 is TGCGCCAGCGCCACTGAGACAACCATTAACTATGGCTACACCTTC. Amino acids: CASATETTINYGYTF.

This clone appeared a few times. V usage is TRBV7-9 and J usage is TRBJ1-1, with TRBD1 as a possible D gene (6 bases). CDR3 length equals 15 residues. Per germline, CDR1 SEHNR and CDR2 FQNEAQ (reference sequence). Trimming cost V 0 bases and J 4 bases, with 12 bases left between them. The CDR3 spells CASSLAGRGGTEAFF. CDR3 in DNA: TGTGCCAGCAGCTTAGCCGGGCGAGGGGGCACTGAAGCTTTCTTT.

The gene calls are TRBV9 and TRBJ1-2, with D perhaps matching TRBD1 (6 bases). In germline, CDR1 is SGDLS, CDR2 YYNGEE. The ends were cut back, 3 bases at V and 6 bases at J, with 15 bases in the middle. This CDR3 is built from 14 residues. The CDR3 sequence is CASSDDRLSHGYTF. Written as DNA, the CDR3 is TGTGCCAGCAGCGACGACAGGCTATCCCATGGCTACACCTTC.

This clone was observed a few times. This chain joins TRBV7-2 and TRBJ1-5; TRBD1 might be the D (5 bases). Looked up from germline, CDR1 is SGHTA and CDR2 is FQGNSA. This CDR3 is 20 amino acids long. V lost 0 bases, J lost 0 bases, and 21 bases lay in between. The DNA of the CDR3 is TGTGCCAGCAGCTTAGCTCCCAGGGCACTAAAGCAGTATAGCAATCAGCCCCAGCATTTT. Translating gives CASSLAPRALKQYSNQPQHF.